This passage covers 21 T cell receptor beta chains from one sample sequenced in a study of cytomegalovirus exposure and HLA in healthy donors. PCR used 60 Vbeta primers and 13 Jbeta primers. Sequencing used immunoSEQ multiplex PCR; TCRdb keeps in-frame clones, though not all of them. The data contain some 140,000 clones, 65% to 70% of them singletons. Material: PBMCs. Source of these receptors: a human donor in good health.

V gene TRBV7-3 combines with J gene TRBJ1-4; D is unresolved. The CDR3 has 13 amino acids. Germline V gene lookup returns CDR1 SGHTA and CDR2 FQGTGA. The V end was cut by 3 bases, the J end by 5 bases, with 7 bases between. The CDR3 nucleotides are TGTGCCAGCAGCTTTGGTCAGAATGAAAAACTGTTTTTT. This sequence encodes CASSFGQNEKLFF.

The J gene is TRBJ1-1, the V gene TRBV6-1; 9 bases are a match to TRBD1. V was clipped by 4 bases and J by 12 bases; unmatched bases: 9. This CDR3 spans 13 amino acids. Per germline, CDR1 MNHNS and CDR2 SASEGT. As DNA, the CDR3 is TGTGCCAGCAGTGGACCCGGGACAGGGAGGCCTTTCTTT. This translates into CASSGPGTGRPFF.

This clone was picked up a small number of times. CDR3 in amino acids: CASSLGKGAYEQYF. In DNA, the CDR3 is TGTGCCAGCAGCTTGGGGAAGGGAGCCTACGAGCAGTACTTC. The chain carries TRBV11-3 and TRBJ2-7; D may be TRBD2 (5 bases). Deletions cut 3 bases from V and 2 bases from J, with 11 bases between. The V gene's germline CDR1 is SGHNT and CDR2 YENEEA. The CDR3 sequence is 14 residues long.

The CDR3 DNA reads as TGCAGCGTTTCCCCCCATGGACAGTTTTACAATGAGCAGTTCTTC. Translated, it gives CSVSPHGQFYNEQFF. The chain combines TRBV29-1 with TRBJ2-1, with D perhaps TRBD1 (6 bases). Trimming removed 5 bases from V and 4 bases from J, with 18 bases in between. The CDR3 is 15 amino acids. CDR1 SQVTM and CDR2 ANQGSEA come from the germline V gene.

The chain carries TRBV5-4 and TRBJ2-1, with D perhaps matching TRBD2 (5 bases). The CDR3 is 12 residues long. The germline V gene encodes CDR1 SGHNT and CDR2 YYREEE (reference sequence). V dropped 0 bases and J dropped 10 bases, with 8 bases sitting between them. The CDR3 sequence: CASSLVGEEQFF. The CDR3, as DNA: TGTGCCAGCAGCTTGGTCGGGGAGGAGCAGTTCTTC.

This chain joins TRBV4-1 and TRBJ2-7, with TRBD2 matching 11 bases. With 0 bases clipped from V and 2 bases from J, the junction kept 0 bases outside the gene matches. This CDR3 has 15 amino acids. Per germline, CDR1 MGHRA and CDR2 YSYEKL. CDR3 sequence: CASSQDSGRAYEQYF. In nucleotides, the CDR3 is TGCGCCAGCAGCCAAGATAGCGGGAGGGCCTACGAGCAGTACTTC.

The chain joins TRBV27 to TRBJ1-1; D may be TRBD1 (5 bases). Trimming shortened V by 3 bases and J by 8 bases, and 7 bases separated the two germline ends. The CDR3 runs to 11 residues. Germline lookup yields CDR1 MNHEY and CDR2 SMNVEV (reference sequence). CDR3 protein: CASSLGLEAFF. For the CDR3, the DNA is TGTGCCAGCAGTTTGGGGCTGGAAGCTTTCTTT.

The V gene is TRBV28, the J gene TRBJ2-5; unclear D gene. Trimming removed 2 bases from V and 1 base from J, with 5 bases in between. Germline V gene sequence: CDR1 MDHEN, CDR2 SYDVKM. This CDR3 has 13 amino acids. CDR3 region: CASSLQIQETQYF. CDR3 nucleotides: TGTGCCAGCAGTTTACAGATCCAAGAGACCCAGTACTTC. Together with reference TRBV28 and TRBJ2-5, the CDR3 gives the full variable domain: DVKVTQSSRYLVKRTGEKVFLECVQDMDHENMFWYRQDPGLGLRLIYFSYDVKMKEKGDIPEGYSVSREKKERFSLILESASTNQTSMYLCASSLQIQETQYFGPGTRLLVL.

The sample holds a few counts of this clone. The chain combines TRBV28 with TRBJ2-1; D not certain. V was cut by 6 bases and J by 7 bases, with 7 bases left in between. This CDR3 is 11 amino acids long. Germline values: CDR1 MDHEN, CDR2 SYDVKM. The CDR3 bases are TGTGCCAGCAGCCGACTTAATGAGCAGTTCTTC. It yields the protein CASSRLNEQFF.

This sequence joins TRBV2 and TRBJ2-7; D unresolved. Between the trimmed V and J ends, which lost 3 bases and 3 bases, there was a span of 12 bases. The CDR3 is 14 residues long. Germline values: CDR1 SNHLY, CDR2 FYNNEI. The CDR3 region has the DNA TGTGCCAGCAGTGAGCAACAGATGATCTACGAGCAGTACTTC. It is translated as CASSEQQMIYEQYF.

This chain joins TRBV2 and TRBJ1-1; D is uncertain. This CDR3 contains 14 residues. The germline gives CDR1 SNHLY, CDR2 FYNNEI. Trimming removed 5 bases from V and 0 bases from J, with 10 bases in between. The CDR3 region has the DNA TGTGCCAGCAGTCCGGTACGGGTGAACACTGAAGCTTTCTTT. Its protein is CASSPVRVNTEAFF.

The chain is built from TRBV10-3 and TRBJ2-1; D is possibly TRBD1 (6 bases). The V and J ends lost 0 bases and 5 bases respectively, with 14 bases between them. Germline lookup yields CDR1 ENHRY and CDR2 SYGVKD. The CDR3 spans 16 residues. The CDR3, as DNA: TGTGCCATCAGTGAGTCTTGGCAGGGGCCCCACAATGAGCAGTTCTTC. This translates into CAISESWQGPHNEQFF.

This clone showed up just once. V and J are TRBV27 and TRBJ1-2, with 9 bases identical to TRBD1. The CDR3 covers 13 residues. V dropped 7 bases and J dropped 5; count of bases not matched to a gene: 5. Germline CDR1 MNHEY, CDR2 SMNVEV (reference sequence). The chain's CDR3 is CASTTTGGYGYTF. The DNA of the CDR3 is TGTGCCAGCACTACGACAGGGGGTTATGGCTACACCTTC.

V gene TRBV2 combines with J gene TRBJ2-7; 7 nucleotides line up with TRBD2. This CDR3 comprises 15 residues. Germline CDR1 and CDR2: SNHLY and FYNNEI. The V gene end was trimmed by 3 bases and the J gene end by 3 bases; junction bases not matched to a gene: 8. CDR3 nucleotide sequence: TGTGCCAGCAGTGAGTCGACTAGCCTATTCTACGAGCAGTACTTC. Translation gives CASSESTSLFYEQYF.

V is TRBV18 and J is TRBJ1-4, with D uncertain. Germline-derived CDR1 and CDR2 are KGHSH and LQKENI. V gave up 3 bases and J gave up 4 bases, with 9 bases separating them. This CDR3 contains 14 residues. The CDR3 spells CASSPISGNEKLFF. Written as DNA, the CDR3 is TGTGCCAGCTCACCGATCTCGGGTAATGAAAAACTGTTTTTT. Looking up the rest from reference TRBV18 and TRBJ1-4 gives the full variable domain: NAGVMQNPRHLVRRRGQEARLRCSPMKGHSHVYWYRQLPEEGLKFMVYLQKENIIDESGMPKERFSAEFPKEGPSILRIQQVVRGDSAAYFCASSPISGNEKLFFGSGTQLSVL.

The chain carries TRBV7-3 and TRBJ1-1, with unresolved D. V lost 2 bases, J lost 3 bases, and 7 bases lay in between. This CDR3 region has 13 residues. CDR1 is SGHTA, CDR2 FQGTGA, per germline. In DNA form, the CDR3 reads TGTGCCAGCAGCTTATACAAAGACACTGAAGCTTTCTTT. This translates into CASSLYKDTEAFF.

The chain links TRBV5-1 to TRBJ2-7, with 9 bases matching TRBD2. The length of the CDR3 is 15 residues. With V trimmed by 0 bases and J by 3 bases, 4 bases remained unmatched. The germline CDR1 and CDR2 sequences are SGHRS and YFSETQ. CDR3 sequence: CASSLDPSGIYEQYF. The CDR3 DNA reads as TGCGCCAGCAGCTTGGACCCTAGCGGGATCTACGAGCAGTACTTC.

The V call is TRBV6-1, the J call TRBJ1-1; 10 positions agree with TRBD1. Trimming at V came to 2 bases and at J to 2 bases, leaving 5 bases not matched to a gene. This CDR3 region has 16 residues. Germline V gene lookup returns CDR1 MNHNS and CDR2 SASEGT. The CDR3 loop reads CASSEFRQGANTEAFF. For the CDR3, the DNA is TGTGCCAGCAGTGAATTCCGACAGGGGGCAAACACTGAAGCTTTCTTT.

The rearrangement joins TRBV28 to TRBJ2-3; TRBD2 aligns across 11 bases. After removal of 6 bases from V and 0 bases from J, the junction contained 2 bases not matched to a gene. Germline CDR1 is MDHEN and CDR2 is SYDVKM. The CDR3 extends over 15 amino acids. For the CDR3, the DNA is TGTGCCAGCAGGACTAGCGGGATTAGCACAGATACGCAGTATTTT. Translating gives CASRTSGISTDTQYF.

The rearrangement joins TRBV9 to TRBJ2-1; TRBD2 matches at 8 bases. J gave up 0 bases and V 4 bases, and 3 bases lay outside the gene matches. Germline assignment: CDR1 SGDLS and CDR2 YYNGEE. The CDR3 has 15 residues. The CDR3, as DNA: TGTGCCAGCAGCCTAGCGGGTTTCTCCTACAATGAGCAGTTCTTC. Translated: CASSLAGFSYNEQFF.

This chain joins TRBV6-5 and TRBJ2-5; TRBD1 matches at 7 bases. The assigned J gene may be wrong: the sequence end matches TRBJ2-7 better. This CDR3 contains 15 residues. The germline CDR1 and CDR2 sequences are MNHEY and SVGAGI. The CDR3 loop reads CASSYSRGGTYEQYF. The CDR3 nucleotides read TGTGCCAGCAGTTACTCAAGAGGGGGCACCTACGAGCAGTACTTC.